The next 15 T cell receptor beta chains were all read from a single sample in a study of CD8+ T cells in alopecia areata (dated by TCRdb to 2017 to 2018). In light of the paper, this sample's time point label describes: baseline before oral tofacitinib. The receptor library was made with the immunoSEQ multiplex PCR assay. RNA was extracted from all samples and reverse transcribed into cDNA, which served as template for TCR sequencing. The source is immuneACCESS, and TCRdb retained only in-frame sequences with V and J called. Part of the clones is not carried over; for the studies checked, unresolved V genes explain less than half of this, and the remainder is unexplained. This sample comprises about 150,000 clones, 87% of them detected only once. The ten largest clonotypes hold around 15% of the sample. The sample here was CD8+ T cells sorted from blood, taken at week 0. These receptors all stem from a human donor with alopecia areata.

This clone occurred a few times. V gene TRBV11-2 combines with J gene TRBJ2-1, with D uncertain. The ends were cut back, 1 base at V and 8 bases at J, with 9 bases in the middle. This CDR3 has 13 amino acids. Germline CDR1 reads SGHAT; CDR2 reads FQNNGV. For the CDR3, the DNA is TGTGCCAGCAGCTTAGTACCGGTCTATGAGCAGTTCTTC. Encoded protein: CASSLVPVYEQFF.

Regarding this clone: The junction and the germline gene differ at one end; a read error may be behind it. The genes are TRBV5-4 and TRBJ1-5; 8 bases are a match to TRBD1. The CDR3 is 14 residues long. Germline V gives CDR1 SGHNT, CDR2 YYREEE (reference sequence). CDR3 protein: CASSTEAGGAPETF. The DNA for the CDR3 is TGTGCCAGCAGCACTGAGGCAGGGGGCGCGCCTGAAACGTTT.

This clone was seen only once. The DNA of the CDR3 is TGTGCCAGCAGTGAATTGGTCGGCAACTATGGCTACACCTTC. This translates into CASSELVGNYGYTF. The chain carries TRBV25-1 and TRBJ1-2; D not resolved. V lost 1 base, J lost 2 bases, and 8 bases lay in between. The CDR3 is 14 residues long. Germline assignment: CDR1 MGHDK and CDR2 SYGVNS.

The V and J genes are TRBV27 and TRBJ2-3; D is uncertain. The CDR3 is 12 residues long. Germline V gene data show CDR1 as MNHEY and CDR2 as SMNVEV (reference sequence). V lost 5 bases and J 0 bases, leaving 3 bases between the germline ends. CDR3 region: CASSASTDTQYF. The CDR3 DNA reads TGTGCCAGCAGTGCTAGCACAGATACGCAGTATTTT.

The CDR3 protein is CASSPWDQETQYF. CDR3 DNA: TGTGCCAGCAGTCCATGGGACCAAGAGACCCAGTACTTC. This rearrangement joins TRBV27 to TRBJ2-5; D unclear. This CDR3 is built from 13 residues. Germline CDR1 is MNHEY and CDR2 is SMNVEV (reference sequence). V was cut by 5 bases and J by 0 bases, with 7 bases left in between.

The chain couples TRBV29-1 to TRBJ1-1, with a possible D match to TRBD1 (5 bases). V lost 3 bases, J lost 1 base, and 15 bases lay in between. Germline assignment: CDR1 SQVTM and CDR2 ANQGSEA. The CDR3 is made up of 15 amino acids. The CDR3: CSVDPRGGQNTEAFF. Written as DNA, the CDR3 is TGCAGCGTTGACCCCCGGGGGGGTCAGAACACTGAAGCTTTCTTT.

The chain has TRBV7-3 and TRBJ2-7; no firm D call. This CDR3 has 16 residues. CDR1 and CDR2 (germline): SGHTA, FQGTGA. V lost 5 bases to trimming and J lost 7 bases, with 24 bases between them. The CDR3 DNA reads TGTGCCAGCAGCGCCCCCGTTCCCACGCCTACTTTGGAGCAGTACTTC. Protein sequence: CASSAPVPTPTLEQYF. Full variable domain (rest looked up from reference TRBV7-3 and TRBJ2-7): GAGVSQTPSNKVTEKGKYVELRCDPISGHTALYWYRQSLGQGPEFLIYFQGTGAADDSGLPNDRFFAVRPEGSVSTLKIQRTERGDSAVYLCASSAPVPTPTLEQYFGPGTRLTVT.

The rearrangement links TRBV27 to TRBJ2-7; TRBD2 matches 7 bases. With 0 bases clipped from V and 0 bases from J, the junction kept 2 bases outside the gene matches. Germline V gene data show CDR1 as MNHEY and CDR2 as SMNVEV (reference sequence). The CDR3 is 15 residues long. CDR3 amino acids: CASSLSSGGSYEQYF. In DNA, the CDR3 is TGTGCCAGCAGTTTATCTTCGGGGGGCTCCTACGAGCAGTACTTC.

V gene TRBV29-1 combines with J gene TRBJ2-1; the D gene is possibly TRBD2 (7 bases). CDR1 is SQVTM and CDR2 is ANQGSEA in the germline V gene. The CDR3 contains 15 residues. Trimming took 3 bases from V and 6 from J, leaving 18 bases between them. The CDR3 sequence is CSVELRSGTFNEQFF. Written as DNA, the CDR3 is TGCAGCGTTGAGTTACGAAGCGGGACATTCAATGAGCAGTTCTTC.

The chain links TRBV2 to TRBJ2-5, with D possibly TRBD2 on 6 matching bases. V lost 8 bases, J lost 5 bases, and 12 bases lay in between. Germline lookup yields CDR1 SNHLY and CDR2 FYNNEI. The CDR3 spans 12 residues. Here the CDR3 DNA reads TGTGCCAGCCTTGGGGGGATTGAGACCCAGTACTTC. It translates to CASLGGIETQYF. Together with reference TRBV2 and TRBJ2-5, the CDR3 gives the full variable domain: EPEVTQTPSHQVTQMGQEVILRCVPISNHLYFYWYRQILGQKVEFLVSFYNNEISEKSEIFDDQFSVERPDGSNFTLKIRSTKLEDSAMYFCASLGGIETQYFGPGTRLLVL.

This chain joins TRBV5-1 and TRBJ2-7; D remains unclear. V lost 2 bases, J lost 0 bases, and 15 bases lay in between. Germline loops: CDR1 SGHRS, CDR2 YFSETQ. The CDR3 is made up of 16 amino acids. The DNA for the CDR3 is TGCGCCAGCAGCTTACTGGGCGACACGAGCTCCTACGAGCAGTACTTC. Translation gives CASSLLGDTSSYEQYF.

A single count supports this clone. V and J are TRBV11-2 and TRBJ2-5; unclear D gene. Trimming stripped 1 base from V and 4 bases from J, with 4 bases between. The CDR3 loop spans 12 amino acids. Germline lookup yields CDR1 SGHAT and CDR2 FQNNGV. The CDR3: CASSLVGETQYF. In DNA, the CDR3 is TGTGCCAGCAGCTTAGTTGGAGAGACCCAGTACTTC.

The genes are TRBV5-4 and TRBJ1-1, with D uncertain. Germline CDR1 SGHNT, CDR2 YYREEE (reference sequence). V lost 2 bases and J 0 bases, leaving 5 bases between the germline ends. The CDR3 is 13 amino acids. CDR3 loop: CASSFHLNTEAFF. The CDR3 nucleotides are TGTGCCAGCAGCTTTCACCTGAACACTGAAGCTTTCTTT.

This clone is a singleton in its sample. V gene TRBV6-1 combines with J gene TRBJ2-7; 7 bases are shared with TRBD2. Germline assignment: CDR1 MNHNS and CDR2 SASEGT. Trimming took 6 bases from V and 4 from J; bases not matched to a gene: 12. The length of the CDR3 is 15 residues. The CDR3 here is CASRARDPGGYEQYF. CDR3 bases: TGTGCCAGCAGGGCTCGGGACCCGGGGGGTTACGAGCAGTACTTC.

Worth noting for this clone: A junction boundary mismatches the germline segment, possibly from a read error. V and J are TRBV10-2 and TRBJ2-3; TRBD2 matches at 8 bases. The CDR3 is 15 amino acids. Germline values: CDR1 WSHSY, CDR2 SAAADI. The CDR3 DNA reads as TGCGCCAGCGGACGGGAGGGTAGACGCACAGATTCGCAGTATTTT. Translated, it gives CASGREGRRTDSQYF.